These 32 T cell receptor beta chains share one sample of origin, sequenced in a study of regulatory T cells in long-lasting Graves disease. Described time point: newly diagnosed GD, antithyroid drugs for less than 3 months. PBMCs were the source of the RNA used for TCR sequencing. Arm-PCR of CDR3 regions with iRepertoire HTBI primers generated TCR beta libraries. TCRdb reprocessed the multiplex PCR reads with MiXCR, giving one entry per CDR3 protein. Counted here are 450,000 to 700,000 distinct CDR3 sequences, approximately 13% occurring once; the ten biggest clones make up 8% to 10%. The sample also formed part of further work on T cells in Graves' hyperthyroidism and ophthalmopathy.

The sequenced sample was peripheral blood mononuclear cells (PBMCs), obtained at new diagnosis, from a patient treated with antithyroid drugs. These receptors all come from a man under 40 with Graves disease.

With respect to this clonotype: Given a far larger clone just one base away, this is likely a sequencing read error. This chain connects TRBV6-1 to TRBJ2-1; 8 nucleotides agree with TRBD1. Germline values: CDR1 MNHNS, CDR2 SASEGT. The length of the CDR3 is 13 residues. Trimming took 6 bases from V and 5 from J; bases not matched to a gene: 3. DNA of the CDR3: TGTGCCAGCAGGGGACAGGTCCACAATGAGCAGTTCTTC. Translating gives CASRGQVHNEQFF.

A few counts support this clonotype. The J gene is TRBJ2-7, the V gene TRBV29-1, with D possibly being TRBD2 (5 bases). This CDR3 has 16 residues. Germline V lookup: CDR1 SQVTM, CDR2 ANQGSEA. The V end lost 1 base, the J end lost 0 bases, and 16 bases lay between the germline ends. The CDR3 here is CSVEGSEARSSYEQYF. The CDR3 region has the DNA TGCAGCGTTGAAGGGTCGGAGGCCAGAAGCTCCTACGAGCAGTACTTC.

This clonotype was seen ten or more times. The chain couples TRBV11-3 to TRBJ2-2; TRBD2 is a possible D gene (6 bases). The CDR3 spans 14 residues. Germline V gives CDR1 SGHNT, CDR2 YENEEA. Trimming cost V 2 bases and J 4 bases, with 8 bases left between them. The DNA for the CDR3 is TGTGCCAGCAGCTTACAGGGAGGCACCGGGGAGCTGTTTTTT. It encodes CASSLQGGTGELFF.

This clonotype was counted many times. The J gene is TRBJ2-2, the V gene TRBV7-8; D is possibly TRBD1 or TRBD2 (5 bases each). The CDR3 spans 16 residues. Between the trimmed V and J ends, which lost 1 base and 1 base, there was a span of 10 bases. Germline assignment: CDR1 SGHVS and CDR2 FQNEAQ. Here the CDR3 reads CASSLVRGENTGELFF. The CDR3 DNA follows: TGTGCCAGCAGCTTAGTGAGAGGGGAGAACACCGGGGAGCTGTTTTTT. The full variable domain, its missing parts supplied by reference TRBV7-8 and TRBJ2-2, is GAGVSQSPRYKVAKRGQDVALRCDPISGHVSLFWYQQALGQGPEFLTYFQNEAQLDKSGLPSDRFFAERPEGSVSTLKIQRTQQEDSAVYLCASSLVRGENTGELFFGEGSRLTVL.

This clonotype showed up many times. The chain joins TRBV7-8 to TRBJ2-5; D might be TRBD2 (5 bases). Germline V lookup: CDR1 SGHVS, CDR2 FQNEAQ. Trimming stripped 5 bases from V and 1 base from J, with 14 bases between. The CDR3 covers 15 residues. The CDR3 loop reads CASSRGRVGQETQYF. The CDR3, as DNA: TGTGCCAGCAGCCGGGGAAGGGTGGGCCAAGAGACCCAGTACTTC.

This clonotype was picked up many times. The chain employs TRBV19 and TRBJ1-2; 7 bases line up with TRBD1. Germline V gene lookup returns CDR1 LNHDA and CDR2 SQIVND (reference sequence). V was pared by 6 bases and J by 5 bases, with 6 bases of the junction left unmatched. The CDR3 covers 13 residues. CDR3 region: CASREQGTYGYTF. The CDR3, as DNA: TGTGCCAGTAGGGAACAGGGGACGTATGGCTACACCTTC.

This clonotype appeared many times. The chain employs TRBV7-9 and TRBJ1-2; D remains unclear. This CDR3 is 13 amino acids long. Between the trimmed V and J ends, which lost 5 bases and 1 base, there was a span of 8 bases. The V gene's germline CDR1 is SEHNR and CDR2 FQNEAQ (reference sequence). CDR3 amino acids: CASSLTSNYGYTF. CDR3 nucleotide sequence: TGTGCCAGCAGCCTCACCAGTAACTATGGCTACACCTTC.

This clonotype came up many times. The chain recombines TRBV12-3 or TRBV12-4 with TRBJ2-1, with 9 positions matching TRBD2. V shed 6 bases and J 4 bases; nucleotides not matched to a gene: 13. The CDR3 consists of 17 residues. As DNA, the CDR3 is TGTGCCAGCAGGGGGACTAGCTGGGGACCCATGTACAATGAGCAGTTCTTC. Translating gives CASRGTSWGPMYNEQFF.

The chain couples TRBV20-1 to TRBJ2-7; 8 bases line up with TRBD2. Per germline, CDR1 DFQATT and CDR2 SNEGSKA (reference sequence). V dropped 5 bases and J dropped 6; count of bases not matched to a gene: 9. The CDR3 is 13 residues long. The CDR3 coding sequence is TGCAGTGCTCGGGAGGGCAGGGTCGCCGAGCAGTACTTC. It encodes CSAREGRVAEQYF.

This clonotype was observed many times. This chain links TRBV2 with TRBJ2-3; D may correspond to TRBD1 or TRBD2 (5 bases each). V lost 6 bases, J lost 1 base, and 17 bases lay in between. Germline V CDR1 and CDR2: SNHLY, FYNNEI. The length of the CDR3 is 16 residues. Written as DNA, the CDR3 is TGTGCCAGCAGGGGCAGCCGGAGAGGGGGCACAGATACGCAGTATTTT. Protein sequence: CASRGSRRGGTDTQYF.

This clonotype has only a few counts. J is TRBJ2-2 and V is TRBV6-1; D uncertain. This CDR3 is 12 amino acids long. Deletions cut 7 bases from V and 1 base from J, with 4 bases between. Looked up from germline, CDR1 is MNHNS and CDR2 is SASEGT. CDR3 in amino acids: CASKWNTGELFF. The DNA for the CDR3 is TGTGCCAGCAAGTGGAACACCGGGGAGCTGTTTTTT.

This clonotype was observed a single time. V usage is TRBV10-1 and J usage is TRBJ1-4, with 7 bases that match TRBD1. J was trimmed by 5 bases and V by 8 bases; bases with no gene match: 5. This CDR3 spans 13 amino acids. Germline loops: CDR1 WNHNN, CDR2 SYGVQD (reference sequence). The DNA of the CDR3 is TGCGCCAGCCATACGACAGGGAATGAAAAACTGTTTTTT. This translates into CASHTTGNEKLFF.

There are many counts of this clonotype. The V and J genes are TRBV10-3 and TRBJ2-7, with 11 bases matching TRBD2. The germline V gene encodes CDR1 ENHRY and CDR2 SYGVKD. CDR3 length equals 14 residues. Germline trimming cut 6 bases from V and 6 bases from J; bases unmatched to any gene: 7. The CDR3: CAIRGTSGGGEQYF. The CDR3, as DNA: TGTGCCATCAGGGGGACTAGCGGAGGGGGCGAGCAGTACTTC.

The chain has TRBV6-5 and TRBJ2-1; 11 nucleotides align to TRBD2. The DNA matches TRBJ2-5 better at its end, which makes the J call doubtful. The germline CDR1 and CDR2 sequences are MNHEY and SVGAGI. The CDR3 has 16 amino acids. CDR3 nucleotide sequence: TGTGCCAGCAGTTTGGTGACTAGCGGGGCTCAAGAGACCCAGTACTTC. Translating it yields CASSLVTSGAQETQYF.

V and J are TRBV15 and TRBJ2-3, with a weak D call TRBD2 (5 bases). CDR1 LNHNV and CDR2 YYDKDF come from the germline V gene (reference sequence). V was pared by 0 bases and J by 2 bases, with 15 bases between. The CDR3 runs to 17 residues. CDR3 nucleotide sequence: TGTGCCACCAGCAGAGATCTGTTGGAGGACTTCACAGATACGCAGTATTTT. This translates into CATSRDLLEDFTDTQYF.

This clonotype was found many times. This chain connects TRBV12-3 or TRBV12-4 to TRBJ2-7, with TRBD1 matching 9 bases. The CDR3 is 15 residues long. V lost 2 bases and J lost 2; bases outside the gene matches: 4. The CDR3 spells CASSLSGTGPYEQYF. CDR3 nucleotides: TGTGCCAGCAGTTTAAGCGGGACAGGGCCCTACGAGCAGTACTTC.

Notes on this clonotype: A much larger clone lies one base from this, so it may be a read error. The chain is built from TRBV4-1 and TRBJ1-1, with D uncertain. Germline V gene data show CDR1 as MGHRA and CDR2 as YSYEKL. CDR3 length: 14 residues. The V and J ends lost 1 base and 6 bases respectively, with 12 bases between them. The CDR3 DNA is TGCGCCAGCAGCCAAGGGGCGGGCCGGGCTGAAGCTTTCTTT. Amino acids: CASSQGAGRAEAFF.

This clonotype has a count of ten or more. The V gene is TRBV6-1, the J gene TRBJ1-3; D ambiguous. The length of the CDR3 is 13 residues. CDR1 and CDR2 (germline): MNHNS, SASEGT. The V end lost 2 bases, the J end lost 7 bases, and 9 bases lay between the germline ends. The CDR3 region is CASSEPGVNTIYF. The CDR3 DNA sequence: TGTGCCAGCAGTGAACCGGGAGTTAACACCATATATTTT.

This clonotype was picked up many times. The chain links TRBV20-1 to TRBJ2-5, with TRBD2 as a possible D gene (6 bases). Germline CDR1 is DFQATT and CDR2 is SNEGSKA (reference sequence). This CDR3 has 13 residues. Between the trimmed V and J ends, which lost 2 bases and 5 bases, there was a span of 12 bases. CDR3 sequence: CSARLPAGETQYF. The CDR3 nucleotides read TGCAGTGCTAGATTGCCGGCGGGGGAGACCCAGTACTTC.

The chain employs TRBV11-3 and TRBJ2-1, with a weak D call TRBD1 (6 bases). This CDR3 spans 16 amino acids. Germline CDR1 SGHNT, CDR2 YENEEA. Trimming pared 10 bases from V and 2 bases from J, leaving 21 bases between. CDR3 region: CATRSPQGAPYNEQFF. CDR3 coding DNA: TGTGCCACCCGGTCCCCACAGGGTGCGCCCTACAATGAGCAGTTCTTC.

The chain joins TRBV29-1 to TRBJ2-7; D uncertain. The ends were cut back, 2 bases at V and 4 bases at J, with 6 bases in the middle. This CDR3 contains 11 residues. In germline, CDR1 is SQVTM, CDR2 ANQGSEA. The CDR3 coding sequence is TGCAGCGTTGAAAAAGGGTACGAGCAGTACTTC. Translation: CSVEKGYEQYF.

This clonotype was picked up many times. The chain has TRBV14 and TRBJ2-3, with TRBD2 identical over 12 bases. J lost 1 base, V lost 1 base, and 3 bases had no gene match. This CDR3 is built from 17 residues. Per germline, CDR1 SGHDN and CDR2 FVKESK. The CDR3 DNA follows: TGTGCCAGCAGCCAAGGACTAGCGGGAGCGGGCACAGATACGCAGTATTTT. Protein sequence: CASSQGLAGAGTDTQYF.

This clonotype was picked up a small number of times. This sequence joins TRBV9 and TRBJ1-1; D may be TRBD1 (5 bases). The V and J ends lost 4 bases and 11 bases respectively, with 15 bases between them. This CDR3 is built from 12 residues. Germline CDR1 SGDLS, CDR2 YYNGEE. For the CDR3, the DNA is TGTGCCAGCAGCCCGGGGCGGGGGAAGGCTTTCTTT. Translation gives CASSPGRGKAFF.

This chain links TRBV6-2 or TRBV6-3 with TRBJ2-1; D may correspond to TRBD1 or TRBD2 (6 bases each). V gave up 2 bases and J gave up 3 bases, with 11 bases separating them. Per germline, CDR1 MNHEY and CDR2 SVGEGT. The CDR3 length is 15 residues. The CDR3 nucleotides read TGTGCCAGCAGTTACGAGGGGGAGGTCTACAATGAGCAGTTCTTC. Translating gives CASSYEGEVYNEQFF.

In its sample, this clonotype was seen many times. This rearrangement joins TRBV6-1 to TRBJ1-1; TRBD1 agrees at 7 bases. V dropped 4 bases and J dropped 10; count of bases not matched to a gene: 9. The CDR3 is 13 amino acids. Per germline, CDR1 MNHNS and CDR2 SASEGT. The CDR3 is CASSGHSRDRAFF. The CDR3 bases are TGTGCCAGCAGTGGCCACTCTCGGGACAGAGCTTTCTTT.

This clonotype has only a few counts. V and J are TRBV6-1 and TRBJ1-5, with 8 nucleotides matching TRBD1. CDR1 is MNHNS, CDR2 SASEGT, per germline. Trimming removed 6 bases from V and 9 bases from J; junction bases left unmatched: 13. CDR3 size: 15 residues. CDR3 sequence: CASRIQGGSPGPQHF. The CDR3 bases are TGTGCCAGCAGAATACAGGGGGGGAGTCCCGGGCCCCAGCATTTT.

The chain recombines TRBV5-4 with TRBJ2-1, with 8 positions matching TRBD1. V dropped 7 bases and J dropped 10; count of bases not matched to a gene: 10. The CDR3 extends over 13 amino acids. CDR1 and CDR2 (germline): SGHNT, YYREEE (reference sequence). CDR3 loop: CASVGQGLQEQFF. As DNA, the CDR3 is TGTGCCAGCGTCGGACAGGGATTGCAGGAGCAGTTCTTC.

The genes are TRBV2 and TRBJ2-2, with D perhaps TRBD2 (5 bases). The CDR3 has 16 amino acids. CDR1 is SNHLY, CDR2 FYNNEI, per germline. V was pared by 5 bases and J by 0 bases, with 13 bases between. CDR3 nucleotide sequence: TGTGCCAGCAGTCAGGACGGAGGTACGAACACCGGGGAGCTGTTTTTT. Amino acids: CASSQDGGTNTGELFF.

The chain combines TRBV10-3 with TRBJ2-1; tentative D call: TRBD2 (6 bases). CDR1 and CDR2 from the germline V gene are ENHRY and SYGVKD. CDR3 size: 15 residues. Between the trimmed V and J ends, which lost 3 bases and 6 bases, there was a span of 15 bases. The CDR3: CAISETGGTTNEQFF. The CDR3, as DNA: TGTGCCATCAGTGAAACGGGCGGGACGACCAATGAGCAGTTCTTC.

The table lists this clonotype with many counts. The chain is built from TRBV28 and TRBJ2-7; D may be TRBD1 or TRBD2 (6 bases each). The V gene lost 6 bases and the J gene lost 7 bases, with 22 bases spanning the gap. This CDR3 spans 15 amino acids. Germline V gene sequence: CDR1 MDHEN, CDR2 SYDVKM. As DNA, the CDR3 is TGTGCCAGCAGGAAACAGGGACTTAGCTTTAGAGAGCAGTACTTC. As protein: CASRKQGLSFREQYF.

Concerning this clonotype: One base separates it from a far larger clone, so it is likely a read error. The chain uses TRBV6-2 or TRBV6-3 and TRBJ1-5; TRBD1 is a possible D gene (6 bases). Trimming took off 5 bases at V and 4 bases at J, with 15 bases between the two ends. CDR1 MNHEY and CDR2 SVGEGT come from the germline V gene. The CDR3 consists of 15 residues. The CDR3 spells CASSIRTDRNQPQHF. The CDR3 DNA reads as TGTGCCAGCAGTATCCGGACAGACCGTAATCAGCCCCAGCATTTT.

Ten or more counts support this clonotype. The CDR3 DNA reads TGTGCCAGCAGCTTAGGTCAAGCGGGAGCTGGTGAGCAGTTCTTC. Translated: CASSLGQAGAGEQFF. This chain uses TRBV7-8 with TRBJ2-1, with 8 bases fitting TRBD2. Looked up from germline, CDR1 is SGHVS and CDR2 is FQNEAQ. V dropped 1 base and J dropped 9; count of bases not matched to a gene: 8. The CDR3 spans 15 residues.